The rows below give T cell receptor beta chains drawn from one sample of a study of T-cell reconstitution after alpha-beta-depleted transplantation in children. TCRdb re-called the PCR reads through MiXCR, storing one row per CDR3 protein. The sample yields more than 550,000 distinct CDR3 sequences, 8% to 11% seen once. The material sequenced was PBMCs from the stem cell graft donor, taken from the stem cell graft. Every receptor here comes from a human donor who donated a stem cell graft to a child with acute myeloid leukemia. Each CDR3 is given with its conserved first and last residue. A D gene is named only where the DNA matches it firmly. Only some rows state a clone size, as once, few, many or a class for expanded clones.

D gene	V gene	clone size	J gene	CDR3 DNA	CDR3 protein
.	TRBV20-1	few	TRBJ2-7	TGCAGTGCTAGAGCCTGGGGTCCCTACGAGCAGTACTTC	CSARAWGPYEQYF
TRBD2	TRBV7-8	few	TRBJ2-5	TGTGCCAGCAGCCTTACTAGCGGGAGTCCGTCGGAGACCCAGTACTTC	CASSLTSGSPSETQYF
TRBD2	TRBV12-3/TRBV12-4	many	TRBJ2-1	TGTGCCAGCTGCGGACTAGCGCGCTCCTACAATGAGCAGTTCTTC	CASCGLARSYNEQFF
.	TRBV28	.	TRBJ2-7	TGTGCCAGCAGTTTATTCGGGACAAGCTCCTACGAGCAGTACTTC	CASSLFGTSSYEQYF
.	TRBV29-1	many	TRBJ1-1	TGCAGCGTTGAAGGAGGGGCTGAAGCTTTCTTT	CSVEGGAEAFF
.	TRBV6-1	many	TRBJ2-3	TGTGCCAGCAGGGATGGTGGGGCAGATACGCAGTATTTT	CASRDGGADTQYF
.	TRBV7-8	.	TRBJ1-4	TGTGCCAGCAGCTCTCCGGGACGGTTTGCAACTAATGAAAAACTGTTTTTT	CASSSPGRFATNEKLFF
TRBD2	TRBV5-1	.	TRBJ2-5	TGCGCCAGCAGCTTGGCCGGGGGGAGAGCGGGAGAGACCCAGTACTTC	CASSLAGGRAGETQYF
TRBD2	TRBV9	once	TRBJ2-1	TGTGCCAGCAGCGCCCGGGGACTATCGAGCTCCTACAATGAGCAGTTCTTC	CASSARGLSSSYNEQFF
.	TRBV7-9	few	TRBJ2-3	TGTGCCAGCAGCTGGTATAGCGGACCCACAGATACGCAGTATTTT	CASSWYSGPTDTQYF
.	TRBV29-1	.	TRBJ2-7	TGCAGCGTTGGGATGGTCAGTGGATACGAGCAGTACTTC	CSVGMVSGYEQYF
.	TRBV20-1	.	TRBJ1-2	TGCAGTGCTAGAGGGGCAGGGTTTGACTATGGCTACACCTTC	CSARGAGFDYGYTF
TRBD1	TRBV5-1	many	TRBJ2-7	TGCGCCAGCAGCCCGGCCGGGACAGATATTTACGAGCAGTACTTC	CASSPAGTDIYEQYF
.	TRBV20-1	.	TRBJ1-2	TGCAGTGCTTGGGAGTTAACTGGGGTGGCAGGGCCCTATGGCTACACCTTC	CSAWELTGVAGPYGYTF
.	TRBV18	.	TRBJ2-5	TGTGCCAGCTCACCACTAAGGATCTCGGAGACCCAGTACTTC	CASSPLRISETQYF
.	TRBV27	.	TRBJ2-7	TGTGCCAGCAGTTCCTGGGACACCGCCTACGAGCAGTACTTC	CASSSWDTAYEQYF